Many counts were recorded for the clone carrying this TCR beta chain. CDR1 and CDR2 (germline): MDHEN, SYDVKM. V lost 2 bases and J lost 4, with 11 bases in between. The CDR3 runs 14 residues. One entry per CDR3 protein, called by TCRdb with MiXCR from the RT-PCR reads. The profile shows about 700,000 distinct CDR3 sequences, 12% to 15% of them singletons. The receptor's source is a female donor in good health, serving as a healthy control. The rearrangement links TRBV28 to TRBJ1-2; D is possibly TRBD1 (5 bases). What was sequenced was memory CD4+ T cells from blood. CDR3 protein: CASSLRGRLYGYTF. Written as DNA, the CDR3 is TGTGCCAGCAGTTTAAGGGGACGACTCTATGGCTACACCTTC.